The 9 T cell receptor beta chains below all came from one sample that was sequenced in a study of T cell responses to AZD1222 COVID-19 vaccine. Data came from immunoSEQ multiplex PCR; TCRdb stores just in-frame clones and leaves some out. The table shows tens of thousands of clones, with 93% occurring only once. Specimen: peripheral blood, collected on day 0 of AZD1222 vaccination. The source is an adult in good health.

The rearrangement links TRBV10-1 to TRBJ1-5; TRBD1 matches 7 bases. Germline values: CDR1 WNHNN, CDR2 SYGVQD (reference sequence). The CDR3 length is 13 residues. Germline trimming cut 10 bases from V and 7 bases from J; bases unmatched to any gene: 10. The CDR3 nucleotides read TGCGCCACAAGGACAGGAACTTTGCAGCCCCAGCATTTT. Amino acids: CATRTGTLQPQHF.

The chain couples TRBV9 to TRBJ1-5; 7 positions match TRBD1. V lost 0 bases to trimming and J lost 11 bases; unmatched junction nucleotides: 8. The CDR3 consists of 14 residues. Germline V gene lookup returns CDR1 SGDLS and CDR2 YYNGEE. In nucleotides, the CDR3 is TGTGCCAGCAGCGTAGGAGGGGGCGACTCATCCCAGCATTTT. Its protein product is CASSVGGGDSSQHF.

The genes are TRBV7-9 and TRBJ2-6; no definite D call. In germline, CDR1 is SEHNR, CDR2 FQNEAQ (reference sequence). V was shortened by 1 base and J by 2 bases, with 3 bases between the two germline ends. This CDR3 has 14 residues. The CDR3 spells CASSLVAGANVLTF. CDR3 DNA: TGTGCCAGCAGCTTAGTAGCTGGGGCCAACGTCCTGACTTTC.

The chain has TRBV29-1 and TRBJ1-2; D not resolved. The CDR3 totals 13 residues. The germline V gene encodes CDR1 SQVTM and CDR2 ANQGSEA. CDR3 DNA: TGCAGTGCCATCGACCTAAGACTTTATGGCTACACCTTC. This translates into CSAIDLRLYGYTF.

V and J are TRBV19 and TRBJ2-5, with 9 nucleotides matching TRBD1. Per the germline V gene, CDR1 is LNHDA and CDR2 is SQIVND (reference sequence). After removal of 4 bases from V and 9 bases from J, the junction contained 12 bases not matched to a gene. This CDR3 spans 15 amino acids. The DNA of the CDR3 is TGTGCCAGTAGTACCCGGGACAGGGCGGACGCGGCCCAGTACTTC. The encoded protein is CASSTRDRADAAQYF.

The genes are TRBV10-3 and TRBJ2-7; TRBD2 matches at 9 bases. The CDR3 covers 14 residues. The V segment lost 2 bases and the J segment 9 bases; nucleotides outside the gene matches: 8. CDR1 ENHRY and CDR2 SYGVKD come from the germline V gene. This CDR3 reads CAISEASGALVQYF. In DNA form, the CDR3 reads TGTGCCATCAGTGAGGCTAGCGGGGCCCTCGTGCAGTACTTC.

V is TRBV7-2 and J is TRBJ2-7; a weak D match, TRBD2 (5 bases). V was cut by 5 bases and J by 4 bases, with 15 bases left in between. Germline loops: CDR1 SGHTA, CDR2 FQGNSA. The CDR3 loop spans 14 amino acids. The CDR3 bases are TGTGCCAGCAGCGCCGCCCGGGGTGGGTACGAGCAGTACTTC. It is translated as CASSAARGGYEQYF.

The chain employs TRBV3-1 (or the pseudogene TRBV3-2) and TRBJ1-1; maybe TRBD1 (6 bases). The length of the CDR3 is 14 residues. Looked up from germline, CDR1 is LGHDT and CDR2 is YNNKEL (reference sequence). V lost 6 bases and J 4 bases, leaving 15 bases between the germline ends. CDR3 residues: CASRKQGELTEAFF. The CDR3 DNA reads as TGTGCCAGCAGGAAACAGGGCGAACTCACTGAAGCTTTCTTT.

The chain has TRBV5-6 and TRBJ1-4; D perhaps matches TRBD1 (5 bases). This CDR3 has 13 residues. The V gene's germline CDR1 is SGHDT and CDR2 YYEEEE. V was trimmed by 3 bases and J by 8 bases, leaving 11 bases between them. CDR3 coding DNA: TGTGCCAGCAGCTCCGGGACTGTGGAAAAACTGTTTTTT. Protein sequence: CASSSGTVEKLFF.